A selection of T cell receptor beta chains follows, all from one sample in a study of identical twins. TCRdb reprocessed the 5' RACE reads with MiXCR, giving one entry per CDR3 protein. The sample has nearly 900,000 distinct CDR3 sequences, 10% to 15% seen once. These data are also associated with another study on yellow fever vaccine responses in identical twins.

Sequencing was performed on PBMCs. The receptors stem from a woman under 30 in good health. CDR3s leave out the opening cysteine and the closing phenylalanine or tryptophan.

v_call	j_call	cdr3_aa
TRBV7-9	TRBJ2-7	ASSLVFYEQY
TRBV7-9	TRBJ2-2	ASSSPGLWTGELF
TRBV12-3/TRBV12-4	TRBJ2-3	ASSERGRGGQDTQY
TRBV12-3/TRBV12-4	TRBJ2-2	ASSFGGGRGGELF
TRBV14	TRBJ2-5	ASSQTDRGQETQY
TRBV28	TRBJ2-5	ASSLVQGAQETQY
TRBV21-1	TRBJ1-6	ASSNRAKIRYSPLH
TRBV4-2	TRBJ2-1	ASSQRTSQDYNEQF
TRBV3-1	TRBJ2-1	ASSQDGVHRGNEQF
TRBV20-1	TRBJ2-5	SATTGTQIGETQY
TRBV20-1	TRBJ2-1	SATGTSGGLYNEQF
TRBV23-1	TRBJ1-6	ASSPQTATYNSPLH
TRBV12-5	TRBJ2-5	ASGFGEETQY
TRBV7-2	TRBJ1-4	ASGTSGATNEKLF
TRBV20-1	TRBJ2-1	SASQPGRADYNEQF
TRBV7-2	TRBJ2-3	ASSPAARSTDTQY
TRBV5-1	TRBJ2-3	ASSPWDSSSTDTQY
TRBV18	TRBJ2-5	ASSPPGPRMDQY
TRBV27	TRBJ2-1	ASSLGSGRSTEQF
TRBV10-3	TRBJ1-6	AISETGKASPLH
TRBV5-8	TRBJ2-1	ASSLSHSGYNEQF
TRBV20-1	TRBJ2-1	SARYYNEQF
TRBV2	TRBJ2-1	ARRSGKSYNEQF
TRBV9	TRBJ2-5	ASSASGLAGEETQY
TRBV5-1	TRBJ2-3	ASSLVGETTDTQY
TRBV20-1	TRBJ2-5	SAKVTPKETQY
TRBV25-1	TRBJ2-1	ASSTPTSSYNEQF
TRBV2	TRBJ2-1	ASKLEGVFYNEQF
TRBV11-2	TRBJ2-2	ASSNLAAGELF
TRBV7-2	TRBJ2-3	ASSKRGGRSEDTQY
TRBV10-2	TRBJ1-2	ASSSPDTYGYT
TRBV6-2/TRBV6-3	TRBJ1-2	ASSYQAPTRFYGYT
TRBV7-8	TRBJ2-5	ASSSRGLAGPSRGETQY
TRBV20-1	TRBJ2-2	SASPGAAGELF
TRBV20-1	TRBJ2-4	SARDSGRGKNIQY
TRBV7-3	TRBJ1-6	ASSLERTSPLH
TRBV29-1	TRBJ2-1	SVDLAASYNEQF
TRBV4-2	TRBJ2-1	ASSQQRESSYNEQF
TRBV20-1	TRBJ2-1	SARGLAGSNEQF
TRBV29-1	TRBJ2-7	SVLGAGTPYEQY
TRBV25-1	TRBJ2-5	ATTGLAGVGETQY
TRBV25-1	TRBJ2-1	ASSEYPALRIQGTNEQF
TRBV25-1	TRBJ2-1	ASSEMTGGLNEQF
TRBV12-3/TRBV12-4	TRBJ2-2	ASSQGGWELF
TRBV7-8	TRBJ1-3	ASSLGRGPGNTIY
TRBV20-1	TRBJ2-5	SAGEGRETQY
TRBV28	TRBJ2-7	ASSLDGVIEYEQY
TRBV7-2	TRBJ2-6	ASSPTVRFGANVLT
TRBV19	TRBJ2-3	ASRSQRGAKSTDTQY
TRBV11-3	TRBJ2-3	ASSWPFAADTQY
TRBV5-1	TRBJ2-1	ASTLAGGQNNEQF
TRBV7-6	TRBJ2-7	ASSPTPAYEQY
TRBV19	TRBJ2-1	ASSIWGLYNEQF
TRBV9	TRBJ1-2	ASSDPYGYT